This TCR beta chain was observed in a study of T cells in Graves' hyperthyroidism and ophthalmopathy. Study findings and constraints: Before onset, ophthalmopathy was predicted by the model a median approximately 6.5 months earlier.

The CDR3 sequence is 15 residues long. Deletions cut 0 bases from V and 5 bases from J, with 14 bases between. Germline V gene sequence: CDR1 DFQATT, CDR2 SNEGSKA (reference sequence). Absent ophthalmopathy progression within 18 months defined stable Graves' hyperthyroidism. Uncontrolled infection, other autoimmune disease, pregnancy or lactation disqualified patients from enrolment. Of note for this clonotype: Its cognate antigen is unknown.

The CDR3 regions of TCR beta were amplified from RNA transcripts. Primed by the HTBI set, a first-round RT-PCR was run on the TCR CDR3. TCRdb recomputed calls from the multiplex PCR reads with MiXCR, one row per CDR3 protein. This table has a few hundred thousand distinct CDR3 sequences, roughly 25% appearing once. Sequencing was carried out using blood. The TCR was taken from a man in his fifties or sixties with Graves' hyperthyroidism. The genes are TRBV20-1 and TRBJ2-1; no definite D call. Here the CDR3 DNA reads TGCAGTGCTAGAGATTGGCAGTATCCCGACAATGAGCAGTTCTTC. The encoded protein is CSARDWQYPDNEQFF.